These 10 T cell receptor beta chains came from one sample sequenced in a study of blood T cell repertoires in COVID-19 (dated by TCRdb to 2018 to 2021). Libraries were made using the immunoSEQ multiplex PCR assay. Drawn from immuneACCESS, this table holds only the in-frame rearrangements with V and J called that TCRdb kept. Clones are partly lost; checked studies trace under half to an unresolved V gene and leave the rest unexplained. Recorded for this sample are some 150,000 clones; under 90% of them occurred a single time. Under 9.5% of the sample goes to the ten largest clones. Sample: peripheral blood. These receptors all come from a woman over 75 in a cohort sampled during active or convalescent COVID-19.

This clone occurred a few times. CDR3 DNA: TGTGCCAGTAAGGGACGGACAGCTATTAACACCGGGGAGCTGTTTTTT. It is translated as CASKGRTAINTGELFF. The chain employs TRBV19 and TRBJ2-2; TRBD1 is a possible D gene (6 bases). Germline V gives CDR1 LNHDA, CDR2 SQIVND (reference sequence). The CDR3 runs 16 residues. Trimming left V 7 bases short and J 2 bases short, with 17 bases between.

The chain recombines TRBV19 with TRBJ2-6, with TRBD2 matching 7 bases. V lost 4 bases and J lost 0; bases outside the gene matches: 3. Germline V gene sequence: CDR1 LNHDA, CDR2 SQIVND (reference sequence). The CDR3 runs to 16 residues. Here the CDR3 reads CASSNGEGSGANVLTF. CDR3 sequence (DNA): TGTGCCAGTAGTAATGGGGAGGGCTCTGGGGCCAACGTCCTGACTTTC.

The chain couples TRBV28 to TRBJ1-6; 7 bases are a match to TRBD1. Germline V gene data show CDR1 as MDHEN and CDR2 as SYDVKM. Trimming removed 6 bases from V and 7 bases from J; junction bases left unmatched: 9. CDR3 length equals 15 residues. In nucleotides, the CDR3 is TGTGCCAGCAGGGGGGGTGAGGGGGCCAATTCACCCCTCCACTTT. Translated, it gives CASRGGEGANSPLHF.

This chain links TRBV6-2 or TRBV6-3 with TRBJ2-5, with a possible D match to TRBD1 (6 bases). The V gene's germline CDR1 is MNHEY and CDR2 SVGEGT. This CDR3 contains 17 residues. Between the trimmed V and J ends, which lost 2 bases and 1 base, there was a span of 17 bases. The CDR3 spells CASSYHTGLATQETQYF. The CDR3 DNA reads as TGTGCCAGCAGTTACCACACAGGGCTCGCCACCCAAGAGACCCAGTACTTC.

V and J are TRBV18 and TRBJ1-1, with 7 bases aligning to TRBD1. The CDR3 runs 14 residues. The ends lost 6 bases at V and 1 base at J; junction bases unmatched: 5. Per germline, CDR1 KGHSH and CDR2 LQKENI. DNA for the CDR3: TGTGCCAGCTCGCCTGGACAGGCGAACACTGAAGCTTTCTTT. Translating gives CASSPGQANTEAFF.

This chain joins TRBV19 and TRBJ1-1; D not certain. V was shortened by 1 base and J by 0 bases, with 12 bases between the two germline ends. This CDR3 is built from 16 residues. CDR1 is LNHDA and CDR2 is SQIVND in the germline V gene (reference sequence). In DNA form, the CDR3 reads TGTGCCAGTAGTATAGGACACGTCCTCATGAACACTGAAGCTTTCTTT. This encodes CASSIGHVLMNTEAFF.

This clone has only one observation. DNA of the CDR3: TGTGCCAGCAGCCCGCAGACATATTATGGCTACACCTTC. Protein sequence: CASSPQTYYGYTF. The chain couples TRBV7-2 to TRBJ1-2; no firm D call. This CDR3 spans 13 amino acids. V shed 5 bases and J shed 5 bases, with 12 bases lying between them. From germline, CDR1 is SGHTA and CDR2 FQGNSA.

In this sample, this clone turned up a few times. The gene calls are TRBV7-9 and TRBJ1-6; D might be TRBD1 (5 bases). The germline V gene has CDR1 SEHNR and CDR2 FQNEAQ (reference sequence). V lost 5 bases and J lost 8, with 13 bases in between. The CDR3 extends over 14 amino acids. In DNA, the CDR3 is TGTGCCAGCAGCACCGGGGGATCAGATTCACCCCTCCACTTT. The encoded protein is CASSTGGSDSPLHF.

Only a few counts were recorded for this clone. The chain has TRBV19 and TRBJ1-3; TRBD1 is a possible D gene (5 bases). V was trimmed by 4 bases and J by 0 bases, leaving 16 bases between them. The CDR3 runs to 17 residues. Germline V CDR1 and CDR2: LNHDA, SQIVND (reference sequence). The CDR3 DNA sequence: TGTGCCAGTAGTAGCCCTGACAGCGTAAACTCTGGAAACACCATATATTTT. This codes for CASSSPDSVNSGNTIYF.

The CDR3 sequence is CASSPGTAEETQYF. The CDR3 coding sequence is TGTGCCAGCAGCCCCGGGACAGCTGAAGAGACCCAGTACTTC. This chain uses TRBV3-1 (or the pseudogene TRBV3-2) with TRBJ2-5, with 7 bases identical to TRBD1. The CDR3 length is 14 residues. Trimming at V came to 4 bases and at J to 3 bases, leaving 5 bases not matched to a gene. Germline V gene lookup returns CDR1 LGHDT and CDR2 YNNKEL (reference sequence).